A single sample gave rise to the 24 T cell receptor beta chains below, sequenced in a study of T cells in Graves' hyperthyroidism and ophthalmopathy. Amplification of TCR beta CDR3 regions used RNA as the template. First-round RT-PCR with HTBI primers amplified the TCR CDR3 region. From the multiplex PCR reads, TCRdb called clonotypes with MiXCR, one entry per CDR3 protein. The table has about 350,000 distinct CDR3 sequences, roughly 14% seen once. The sequenced sample was blood. Receptors originate from a woman in her twenties or thirties with Graves' hyperthyroidism.

This clonotype has ten or more counts. This chain uses TRBV15 with TRBJ1-1; no definite D call. V was cut by 0 bases and J by 4 bases, with 12 bases left in between. The CDR3 runs 15 residues. Germline CDR1 is LNHNV and CDR2 is YYDKDF (reference sequence). The CDR3 nucleotides read TGTGCCACCAGCAGAGATCCGGGATCAAGCACTGAAGCTTTCTTT. Its translation: CATSRDPGSSTEAFF.

This clonotype turned up a few times. This rearrangement joins TRBV2 to TRBJ2-4, with unresolved D. V lost 8 bases to trimming and J lost 16 bases, with 18 bases between them. The CDR3 has 11 residues. The V gene's germline CDR1 is SNHLY and CDR2 FYNNEI. CDR3 sequence (DNA): TGTGCCAGCGGCCTAGTCCCCAGTTGCTACTTC. This gives the protein CASGLVPSCYF.

This clonotype was counted at least ten times. V gene TRBV7-9 combines with J gene TRBJ2-7; 7 bases align to TRBD2. The junction had 4 bases not matched to a gene; V was cut back by 5 bases and J by 3 bases. The germline CDR1 and CDR2 sequences are SEHNR and FQNEAQ (reference sequence). The CDR3 is 13 amino acids. CDR3 nucleotide sequence: TGTGCCAGCAGCCCCTGGGAGGGCTACGAGCAGTACTTC. Protein product: CASSPWEGYEQYF.

This clonotype was observed a handful of times. The chain joins TRBV28 to TRBJ1-5; D remains ambiguous. CDR1 is MDHEN, CDR2 SYDVKM, per germline. This CDR3 is 13 amino acids long. V lost 8 bases and J 2 bases, leaving 10 bases between the germline ends. CDR3 sequence reads: CASGLRGNQPQHF. The CDR3 bases are TGTGCCAGCGGCCTTAGGGGCAATCAGCCCCAGCATTTT.

This clonotype was seen at least ten times. The chain is built from TRBV10-3 and TRBJ2-7, with a tentative D call TRBD2 (5 bases). Per germline, CDR1 ENHRY and CDR2 SYGVKD. There are 10 residues in the CDR3. The ends were cut back, 10 bases at V and 2 bases at J, with 6 bases in the middle. CDR3 sequence reads: CATGAYEQYF. DNA of the CDR3: TGTGCCACCGGGGCCTACGAGCAGTACTTC.

V usage is TRBV30 and J usage is TRBJ2-1; 8 bases agree with TRBD2. From germline, CDR1 is GTSNPN and CDR2 SVGIG (reference sequence). Trimming removed 4 bases from V and 1 base from J; junction bases left unmatched: 9. The CDR3 length is 16 residues. CDR3 loop: CAWTPSGGGSYNEQFF. The DNA of the CDR3 is TGTGCCTGGACGCCAAGCGGGGGTGGGTCCTACAATGAGCAGTTCTTC.

Only a few counts were recorded for this clonotype. The chain is built from TRBV7-9 and TRBJ2-3, with 7 nucleotides matching TRBD1. J was trimmed by 9 bases and V by 0 bases; bases with no gene match: 6. CDR1 and CDR2 (germline): SEHNR, FQNEAQ (reference sequence). This CDR3 region has 14 residues. In DNA, the CDR3 is TGTGCCAGCAGCTTAGCGCTGTTGGGACAGACGCAGTATTTT. It translates to CASSLALLGQTQYF.

CDR3 region: CAISETAEQYF. The CDR3 nucleotides read TGTGCCATCAGTGAGACTGCCGAGCAGTACTTC. V usage is TRBV10-3 and J usage is TRBJ2-7; D gene ambiguous. Germline V gene sequence: CDR1 ENHRY, CDR2 SYGVKD. The V and J ends lost 2 bases and 6 bases respectively, with 5 bases between them. The CDR3 extends over 11 amino acids.

This clonotype has ten or more counts. V gene TRBV30 combines with J gene TRBJ1-2; D is possibly TRBD1 (6 bases). The CDR3 has 14 residues. Germline V CDR1 and CDR2: GTSNPN, SVGIG (reference sequence). Trimming removed 6 bases from V and 3 bases from J, with 17 bases in between. CDR3 region: CACAPGVTDYGYTF. The CDR3 nucleotides are TGTGCCTGTGCCCCAGGGGTTACGGACTATGGCTACACCTTC. The whole variable domain, filled in from reference TRBV30 and TRBJ1-2, reads SQTIHQWPATLVQPVGSPLSLECTVEGTSNPNLYWYRQAAGRGLQLLFYSVGIGQISSEVPQNLSASRPQDRQFILSSKKLLLSDSGFYLCACAPGVTDYGYTFGSGTRLTVV.

This clonotype was detected ten times or more. The chain employs TRBV6-2 or TRBV6-3 and TRBJ2-7; 13 bases agree with TRBD2. Germline trimming cut 0 bases from V and 1 base from J; bases unmatched to any gene: 9. The CDR3 is 19 residues long. The germline V gene encodes CDR1 MNHEY and CDR2 SVGEGT. Written as DNA, the CDR3 is TGTGCCAGCAGTTACTCGCGACTAGCGGGAGGTAGAACTTCCTACGAGCAGTACTTC. Protein product: CASSYSRLAGGRTSYEQYF.

In this sample, this clonotype turned up a few times. V is TRBV5-8 and J is TRBJ2-1; no reliable D call. Trimming cost V 4 bases and J 4 bases, with 15 bases left between them. Germline V gives CDR1 SGHTS, CDR2 YDEGEE. This CDR3 is 15 amino acids long. CDR3 coding DNA: TGTGCCAGCAGCCTGGACCCCAGCAGATACAATGAGCAGTTCTTC. It translates to CASSLDPSRYNEQFF.

This clonotype was seen ten or more times. The rearrangement uses TRBV27 and TRBJ2-1; 9 bases are shared with TRBD2. V gave up 5 bases and J gave up 5 bases; unmatched junction bases: 7. The CDR3 loop spans 15 amino acids. CDR1 and CDR2 from the germline V gene are MNHEY and SMNVEV (reference sequence). The CDR3 region is CASSLWLAGNNEQFF. CDR3 in DNA: TGTGCCAGCAGTCTTTGGCTAGCGGGAAACAATGAGCAGTTCTTC.

This clonotype was observed many times. The gene calls are TRBV11-2 and TRBJ2-1; TRBD2 matches 11 bases. Germline V gene sequence: CDR1 SGHAT, CDR2 FQNNGV. The CDR3 is 16 amino acids. V shed 8 bases, J shed 8 bases, and the junction held 14 bases outside the gene matches. The CDR3 region has the DNA TGTGCCAGCGGAACAAATAGCGGGAGGGCTCGCGATGAGCAGTTCTTC. Its translation is CASGTNSGRARDEQFF.

This clonotype showed up just a few times. CDR3 in DNA: TGTGCCAGCAGCCATCGGACAGGGGGCGAAAAACTGTTTTTT. Its protein is CASSHRTGGEKLFF. The rearrangement links TRBV3-1 to TRBJ1-4; 11 bases agree with TRBD1. Unmatched junction bases numbered 2, after V lost 3 bases and J lost 8 bases. The CDR3 length is 14 residues. Germline V gives CDR1 LGHDT, CDR2 YNNKEL (reference sequence).

V and J are TRBV6-1 and TRBJ2-1; the match to TRBD2 covers 12 bases. The germline CDR1 and CDR2 sequences are MNHNS and SASEGT. V trimming: 5 bases; J trimming: 8 bases; junction bases outside the gene matches: 7. The CDR3 runs 15 residues. The CDR3: CASSPGLAGRDEQFF. The CDR3 coding sequence is TGTGCCAGCAGTCCCGGACTAGCGGGGAGGGATGAGCAGTTCTTC.

This clonotype was observed many times. The CDR3 bases are TGTGCCAGCAGTTCGTCTCGGGGAGGAACTGAAGCTTTCTTT. It translates to CASSSSRGGTEAFF. This rearrangement joins TRBV12-3 or TRBV12-4 to TRBJ1-1; D gene ambiguous. The CDR3 has 14 residues. V lost 4 bases to trimming and J lost 5 bases, with 14 bases between them.

Many counts were recorded for this clonotype. The J gene is TRBJ2-5, the V gene TRBV19, with D maybe TRBD2 (5 bases). Looked up from germline, CDR1 is LNHDA and CDR2 is SQIVND (reference sequence). V lost 5 bases and J lost 4, with 11 bases in between. The CDR3 contains 13 residues. This CDR3 reads CASSPNEGETQYF. The CDR3, as DNA: TGTGCCAGTAGTCCTAATGAGGGAGAGACCCAGTACTTC.

Only a few counts were recorded for this clonotype. The chain combines TRBV11-2 with TRBJ2-1; perhaps TRBD2 as D (5 bases). With 2 bases removed from V and 11 bases from J, the gap between germline ends came to 10 bases. Germline assignment: CDR1 SGHAT and CDR2 FQNNGV. The CDR3 is 12 amino acids. CDR3 sequence: CASSLLGGQQFF. The CDR3 nucleotides read TGTGCCAGCAGCTTACTTGGAGGACAGCAGTTCTTC.

A few counts support this clonotype. The chain joins TRBV27 to TRBJ2-7; 15 bases match TRBD2. CDR1 is MNHEY and CDR2 is SMNVEV in the germline V gene (reference sequence). V shed 4 bases, J shed 7 bases, and the junction held 2 bases outside the gene matches. CDR3 length: 14 amino acids. The chain's CDR3 is CASSWGLAGGEQYF. CDR3 nucleotide sequence: TGTGCCAGCAGTTGGGGACTAGCGGGAGGTGAGCAGTACTTC.

This clonotype came up many times. The V call is TRBV6-1, the J call TRBJ1-2; D may be TRBD1 (5 bases). Trimming stripped 6 bases from V and 4 bases from J, with 21 bases between. CDR3 length equals 16 residues. Germline V lookup: CDR1 MNHNS, CDR2 SASEGT. The CDR3 is CASREKPGLKGYGYTF. The CDR3 DNA reads as TGTGCCAGCAGAGAGAAACCGGGACTTAAAGGCTATGGCTACACCTTC.

With respect to this clonotype: It may be a read error: a sequence one base away is much more abundant. V gene TRBV27 combines with J gene TRBJ2-1, with 9 bases that match TRBD2. Germline assignment: CDR1 MNHEY and CDR2 SMNVEV (reference sequence). CDR3 length equals 15 residues. V gave up 3 bases and J gave up 9 bases; unmatched junction bases: 9. CDR3 coding DNA: TGTGCCAGCAGTTTTAGACTAGCGGCTTTATCTGAGCAGTTCTTC. It specifies CASSFRLAALSEQFF.

The sample holds many counts of this clonotype. The V call is TRBV6-1, the J call TRBJ2-7, with D unclear. Germline V gene data show CDR1 as MNHNS and CDR2 as SASEGT. CDR3 length: 14 residues. Trimming removed 7 bases from V and 5 bases from J, with 18 bases in between. The CDR3 DNA sequence: TGTGCCAGCACCGGCTATCGGGCAAAGAACGAGCAGTACTTC. It yields the protein CASTGYRAKNEQYF.

This clonotype was found a few times. The junction differs from germline at one of its ends, possibly a read error. The gene calls are TRBV28 and TRBJ2-4; 7 bases match TRBD2. The CDR3 runs 15 residues. The germline CDR1 and CDR2 sequences are MDHEN and SYDVKM. CDR3 DNA sequence: TGTGCCAGCATCGGAGCGGGATTAGCCAAAAACATTCCGTACTTC. Amino acids: CASIGAGLAKNIPYF.

Ten or more counts support this clonotype. This rearrangement joins TRBV28 to TRBJ1-2, with D possibly matching TRBD1 (6 bases). The CDR3 contains 13 residues. CDR1 and CDR2 from the germline V gene are MDHEN and SYDVKM. V gave up 5 bases and J gave up 4 bases, with 11 bases separating them. CDR3 nucleotides: TGTGCCAGCAGTCTTGGGGGGGCCTATGGCTACACCTTC. It specifies CASSLGGAYGYTF.